Each of the 9 T cell receptor beta chains below was sequenced from the same sample in a study of vaccination and CD4 T cells after COVID-19. With the Oncomine TCR Beta short-read assay, DNA from cultured CD4+ T cells was sequenced. TCRdb reanalysed the PCR reads using MiXCR and keeps one entry per CDR3 protein. The table shows tens of thousands of distinct CDR3 sequences, with around a third occurring only once. Their specific antigens are unknown. Time point described: late sampling 161 to 241 days after vaccination in a few convalescent patients. Noted treatment: approximately nine-day PBMC culture with coronavirus spike peptide pools or control peptides (ViraFEST assay). Sequencing used CD4+ T cells from blood, cultured in vitro, obtained about 7 months after SARS-CoV-2 vaccination. The source of these receptors is a human donor who had recovered from COVID-19.

CDR3 region: CASSEGGQPSYGYTF. The CDR3 region has the DNA TGTGCCAGCAGTGAAGGCGGACAGCCGTCCTATGGCTACACCTTC. V and J are TRBV6-1 and TRBJ1-2; D is possibly TRBD1 (6 bases). CDR1 and CDR2 from the germline V gene are MNHNS and SASEGT. V dropped 1 base and J dropped 4 bases, with 13 bases sitting between them. The CDR3 totals 15 residues.

This clonotype was detected a few times. This rearrangement joins TRBV6-2 or TRBV6-3 to TRBJ2-7; 7 bases are shared with TRBD1. V trimming: 0 bases; J trimming: 2 bases; junction bases outside the gene matches: 10. Germline V gene data show CDR1 as MNHEY and CDR2 as SVGEGT. CDR3 length: 17 residues. As DNA, the CDR3 is TGTGCCAGCAGTTACTCAAGGGGGCCGAGTTACCCCTACGAGCAGTACTTC. This sequence encodes CASSYSRGPSYPYEQYF.

CDR3 DNA sequence: TGCGCCAGCAGCTCCCGGGACAGAGAGACCCAGTACTTC. Translating it yields CASSSRDRETQYF. The V gene is TRBV5-1, the J gene TRBJ2-5; the match to TRBD1 covers 7 bases. V dropped 3 bases and J dropped 4; count of bases not matched to a gene: 3. Germline V gene data show CDR1 as SGHRS and CDR2 as YFSETQ. The CDR3 spans 13 residues.

The chain is built from TRBV15 and TRBJ2-4; D is possibly TRBD1 (7 bases). V lost 0 bases and J 9 bases, leaving 15 bases between the germline ends. This CDR3 comprises 15 residues. Germline V gene lookup returns CDR1 LNHNV and CDR2 YYDKDF (reference sequence). The CDR3 DNA sequence: TGTGCCACCAGCAGAGATCGCGGAGGGGGCGGCATTCAGTACTTC. Protein product: CATSRDRGGGGIQYF.

This rearrangement joins TRBV20-1 to TRBJ1-6; unclear D gene. V was pared by 0 bases and J by 7 bases, with 10 bases between. The CDR3 extends over 14 amino acids. Per germline, CDR1 DFQATT and CDR2 SNEGSKA (reference sequence). In nucleotides, the CDR3 is TGCAGTGCTAGAGATTATCAGATGAATTCACCCCTCCACTTT. Protein sequence: CSARDYQMNSPLHF.

The rearrangement links TRBV20-1 to TRBJ2-1; a possible D gene is TRBD2 (6 bases). Germline V gene sequence: CDR1 DFQATT, CDR2 SNEGSKA (reference sequence). The CDR3 extends over 16 amino acids. The CDR3 protein is CRPSSGGWGAYNEQFF. Written as DNA, the CDR3 is TGCAGGCCATCCTCTGGGGGGTGGGGGGCCTACAATGAGCAGTTCTTC.

The chain has TRBV7-9 and TRBJ2-7, with TRBD1 matching 7 bases. The germline gives CDR1 SEHNR, CDR2 FQNEAQ (reference sequence). After removal of 2 bases from V and 3 bases from J, the junction contained 7 bases not matched to a gene. CDR3 size: 15 residues. The CDR3 bases are TGTGCCAGCAGCTTAACTGAGCAGGGGGTCTACGAGCAGTACTTC. It encodes CASSLTEQGVYEQYF.

A few counts support this clonotype. The chain employs TRBV7-8 and TRBJ2-5; D possibly uses TRBD1 or TRBD2 (5 bases each). Trimming stripped 8 bases from V and 3 bases from J, with 7 bases between. The CDR3 is made up of 11 amino acids. CDR1 is SGHVS, CDR2 FQNEAQ, per germline. The CDR3 region is CASGTEETQYF. The CDR3 region has the DNA TGTGCCAGCGGGACCGAAGAGACCCAGTACTTC.

V usage is TRBV7-9 and J usage is TRBJ2-7, with TRBD2 matching over 8 bases. The CDR3 is 14 amino acids. Per the germline V gene, CDR1 is SEHNR and CDR2 is FQNEAQ (reference sequence). V was clipped by 4 bases and J by 7 bases; unmatched bases: 9. CDR3 DNA sequence: TGTGCCAGCAGCTCACCGACTCGGGGGGGGGAGCAGTACTTC. The encoded protein is CASSSPTRGGEQYF.